This entry is about one TCR beta chain. The entry originates in a study of blood T cell repertoires in COVID-19. In the study's own analysis: Counts of nucleated cells, estimated from reference gene primer amplification, were obtained. Libraries were prepared by immunoSEQ multiplex PCR; TCRdb keeps only in-frame clonotypes and omits some of them. V, J and clone size derive from that table, while D and trimming were established from the DNA sequence. The sample has under 85,000 clones; 75% to 90% are singletons. Germline loops: CDR1 ENHRY, CDR2 SYGVKD. Trimming took off 5 bases at V and 4 bases at J, with 11 bases between the two ends. This CDR3 has 13 amino acids.

The receptor was derived from a human donor in a cohort sampled during active COVID-19. This chain joins TRBV10-3 and TRBJ1-2; tentatively, D is TRBD1 (6 bases). Specimen: peripheral blood. The CDR3 sequence: CAISLDSFYGYTF. The CDR3 region has the DNA TGTGCCATCAGTCTGGACAGTTTCTATGGCTACACCTTC.